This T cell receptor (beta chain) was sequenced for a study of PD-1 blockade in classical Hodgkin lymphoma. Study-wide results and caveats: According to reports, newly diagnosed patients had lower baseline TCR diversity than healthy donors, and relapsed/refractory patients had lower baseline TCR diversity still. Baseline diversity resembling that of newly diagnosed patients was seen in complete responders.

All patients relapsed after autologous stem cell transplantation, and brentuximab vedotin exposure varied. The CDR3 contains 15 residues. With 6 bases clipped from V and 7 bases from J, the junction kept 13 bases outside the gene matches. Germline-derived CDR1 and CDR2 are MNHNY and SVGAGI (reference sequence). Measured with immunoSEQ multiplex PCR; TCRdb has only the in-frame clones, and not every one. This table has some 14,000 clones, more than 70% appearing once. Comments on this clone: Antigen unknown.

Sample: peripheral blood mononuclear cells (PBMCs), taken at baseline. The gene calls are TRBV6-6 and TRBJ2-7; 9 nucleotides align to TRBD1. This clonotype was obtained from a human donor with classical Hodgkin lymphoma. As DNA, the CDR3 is TGTGCCAGCAGCCCGGGACAGGGTTTACGTAGGGAGCAGTACTTC. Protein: CASSPGQGLRREQYF.